Below, 25 T cell receptor beta chains from the same sample are listed, as sequenced in a study of T cells expressing NK-cell markers. From its re-call of the 5' RACE reads, TCRdb lists each CDR3 protein once, without DNA. The sample's table shows 200,000 to 300,000 distinct CDR3 sequences. Sequencing was carried out using blood T cells: a sorted CD56 or NKG2C T cell subset, CD4+ or CD8+ T cells, or bulk PBMC T cells (not recorded which). The receptors shown here come from a woman between 18 and 70 years old in good health.

The chain combines TRBV6-2 or TRBV6-3 with TRBJ1-5; TCRdb's D call, TRBD1, is unchecked because there is no DNA. CDR3 length: 16 amino acids. Per the germline V gene, CDR1 is MNHEY and CDR2 is SVGEGT. The CDR3 spells CASSPFDRGRYQPQHF.

The rearrangement joins TRBV6-4 to TRBJ2-1; the TCRdb call, TRBD1, lacks DNA for checking. The CDR3 has 16 residues. Per germline, CDR1 MRHNA and CDR2 SNTAGT. CDR3 sequence: CASSDEYGTSYNEQFF.

The chain has TRBV9 and TRBJ2-6; absent DNA, TCRdb's TRBD1 call cannot be checked. This CDR3 region has 17 residues. The germline CDR1 and CDR2 sequences are SGDLS and YYNGEE. The chain's CDR3 is CASSPRGYNSGANVLTF.

This rearrangement joins TRBV24-1 to TRBJ2-7. This CDR3 is 11 amino acids long. Germline CDR1 KGHDR, CDR2 SFDVKD. CDR3 sequence reads: CATSDGFEQYF.

The rearrangement links TRBV7-2 to TRBJ1-1. In germline, CDR1 is SGHTA, CDR2 FQGNSA. The CDR3 covers 15 residues. The CDR3 region is CASSSTSVLNTEAFF.

The rearrangement links TRBV12-3 or TRBV12-4 to TRBJ1-5; the D call from TCRdb, TRBD1, cannot be confirmed without DNA. The CDR3 covers 17 residues. CDR3 protein: CASSHYRQAFSDQPQHF.

This rearrangement joins TRBV6-5 to TRBJ2-4; TCRdb's D gene call, TRBD2, goes unchecked for lack of DNA. CDR3 length: 17 amino acids. The V gene's germline CDR1 is MNHEY and CDR2 SVGAGI. The CDR3 here is CASSYSVTWEAKNIQYF.

This rearrangement joins TRBV10-3 to TRBJ2-7; TCRdb picks TRBD1, but there is no DNA to check that call. Germline CDR1 ENHRY, CDR2 SYGVKD. CDR3 length: 12 amino acids. The CDR3 is CAIKEQGTEQYF.

This chain uses TRBV7-2 with TRBJ1-1; TCRdb indicates TRBD1, and absent DNA this call remains unverified. The germline V gene has CDR1 SGHTA and CDR2 FQGNSA. The CDR3 extends over 13 amino acids. This CDR3 is CASSQTGVTEAFF.

The chain recombines TRBV20-1 with TRBJ2-3; TCRdb calls TRBD2, which cannot be checked without DNA. Germline values: CDR1 DFQATT, CDR2 SNEGSKA (reference sequence). CDR3 size: 14 residues. This CDR3 reads CSAITSGVTDTQYF.

The V and J genes are TRBV29-1 and TRBJ2-2; the TCRdb D gene call, TRBD1, has no DNA to confirm it. Germline V gene lookup returns CDR1 SQVTM and CDR2 ANQGSEA. The CDR3 is made up of 14 amino acids. The CDR3 sequence is CSASNRVFTGELFF.

The chain joins TRBV5-5 to TRBJ2-3; TCRdb's D gene call, TRBD2, goes unchecked for lack of DNA. The germline gives CDR1 SGHKS, CDR2 YYEKEE (reference sequence). The CDR3 is made up of 15 amino acids. CDR3 loop: CASITLAGGTDTQYF.

J is TRBJ1-1 and V is TRBV12-3 or TRBV12-4; absent DNA, TCRdb's TRBD1 call cannot be checked. This CDR3 region has 14 residues. The CDR3 protein is CASSKTGEQYEAFF.

V is TRBV12-3 or TRBV12-4 and J is TRBJ1-4; the TRBD1 assignment by TCRdb is unverifiable without DNA. The CDR3 length is 14 residues. The CDR3 sequence is CASSSGTGDEKLFF.

The rearrangement uses TRBV20-1 and TRBJ2-5; TCRdb names TRBD2, which stays unverified in the absence of DNA. The CDR3 loop spans 14 amino acids. In germline, CDR1 is DFQATT, CDR2 SNEGSKA (reference sequence). CDR3 sequence: CSARSPGLVETQYF.

The chain is built from TRBV20-1 and TRBJ2-2; checking the TCRdb D call of TRBD1 is not possible without DNA. The germline V gene has CDR1 DFQATT and CDR2 SNEGSKA (reference sequence). There are 14 residues in the CDR3. The CDR3 here is CSAHSGGVTGELFF.

This chain joins TRBV12-3 or TRBV12-4 and TRBJ1-1; TCRdb returns TRBD1, unconfirmable since there is no DNA. This CDR3 is 13 amino acids long. The CDR3 loop is CASTSRGITEAFF.

The chain couples TRBV5-1 to TRBJ2-1; as DNA is missing, the TRBD1 call by TCRdb cannot be tested. The V gene's germline CDR1 is SGHRS and CDR2 YFSETQ. The CDR3 extends over 16 amino acids. The CDR3 loop reads CASSPQAGDRIHEQFF.

The chain links TRBV5-1 to TRBJ2-3; TCRdb proposes TRBD1, but this gene call is untestable without DNA. The germline gives CDR1 SGHRS, CDR2 YFSETQ. There are 15 residues in the CDR3. The CDR3 loop reads CASSSQGVGTDTQYF.

This chain links TRBV20-1 with TRBJ2-7; there is no DNA to check the TCRdb D call of TRBD2. CDR1 is DFQATT and CDR2 is SNEGSKA in the germline V gene (reference sequence). The CDR3 loop spans 15 amino acids. The CDR3 is CSAGGTSGRFYEQYF.

The V and J genes are TRBV20-1 and TRBJ2-1; TCRdb gives TRBD2 as the D gene, but with no DNA this cannot be confirmed. Germline values: CDR1 DFQATT, CDR2 SNEGSKA (reference sequence). This CDR3 spans 14 amino acids. CDR3 amino acids: CSARGRFAYNEQFF.

The chain carries TRBV5-1 and TRBJ2-3. The germline V gene has CDR1 SGHRS and CDR2 YFSETQ. The CDR3 runs 14 residues. CDR3 residues: CASSLAPITDTQYF. Full variable domain (missing parts from reference TRBV5-1 and TRBJ2-3): KAGVTQTPRYLIKTRGQQVTLSCSPISGHRSVSWYQQTPGQGLQFLFEYFSETQRNKGNFPGRFSGRQFSNSRSEMNVSTLELGDSALYLCASSLAPITDTQYFGPGTRLTVL.

The chain recombines TRBV5-1 with TRBJ2-5; with no DNA, the TCRdb D assignment of TRBD1 cannot be verified. Germline V gives CDR1 SGHRS, CDR2 YFSETQ. The CDR3 contains 16 residues. CDR3: CASSSTLGQGYGTQYF.

The J gene is TRBJ2-1, the V gene TRBV7-2; absent DNA, TCRdb's TRBD2 call cannot be checked. This CDR3 spans 13 amino acids. Per germline, CDR1 SGHTA and CDR2 FQGNSA. CDR3: CASNSGMGNEQFF.

The chain carries TRBV12-3 or TRBV12-4 and TRBJ1-2; the TCRdb call, TRBD1, lacks DNA for checking. The CDR3 runs 16 residues. CDR3 residues: CASSLGGQTFNYGYTF.